This T cell receptor (beta chain) stems from a study of neurological immune-mediated disorders (dated by TCRdb to the late 2010s). Turning to the overall study: Among the approximately 34 multiple sclerosis patients, relapsing-remitting MS was present in 31 and secondary progressive MS was present in 3. Peripheral blood TCR-beta repertoires from HTLV-I-associated myelopathy (HAM/TSP) patients, multiple sclerosis patients and healthy controls were compared by UMI-based sequencing. Longitudinal samples, technical triplicates and paired sorted CD4+ and CD8+ T-cell subsets, alongside PBMC samples, were included among the roughly 98 TCR-beta libraries. Of the approximately 66 subjects in the cohort, around 15 were HAM/TSP patients, approximately 34 were multiple sclerosis patients, and around 20 were healthy controls.

The CDR3 sequence holds 12 residues, the cysteine and phenylalanine included. CDR3 DNA only is kept here, 36 bases in frame from base 1. V gives up 0 bases and J gives up 9 bases, and the segment between their germline ends measures 7 bases. The germline V gene encodes CDR1 SGHRS and CDR2 YFSETQ. cDNA was synthesized by template-switch 5'RACE using a primer carrying a 10-nucleotide random unique molecular identifier by which each TCR transcript was tagged. Every sequencing run covered 15-18 subjects and yielded more than 170 million TCR-beta sequences. Total RNA was extracted with the RNeasy kit. The KAPA Real-time Library Amplification kit was used to amplify TCR-beta VDJ regions with primers targeting the TCR constant region and the 5'RACE anchor. A first PCR added sample indexes and Illumina adaptors, after which a second PCR increased the library yield. After Ampure bead purification, the roughly 650 bp TCR product was size-selected on a 2% E-gel SizeSelection system. Before pooling, library quality was assessed on a Bioanalyzer, concentration was determined with Qubit, and library quantification was performed with the Kapa Library Quantification kit. An Illumina HiSeq 2500 was used to sequence the libraries paired-end at 2 x 150 bp. To increase sequence diversity, about 23-30% phiX was spiked into each library pool. Turning to the authors' computational methods: The quality-filtered reads were processed with the UMI-based MiGEC pipeline, whose error correction step removed more than 80% of the raw TCR sequences. VDJ genes were aligned to IMGT germline references, and each clonotype was defined by a unique CDR3 amino acid sequence together with V-J genes. Clonal expansion, Shannon diversity and CDR3 relatedness (CalcPairwiseDistances, ClusterSamples) were evaluated with VDJtools, and phylogenetic trees were built with CLCbio workbench. A clone was classed as expanded if it had 8 or more unique UMIs, a cutoff based on coefficient-of-variation modelling across technical triplicates. TCRdb reworked the public reads: Q25 trimming with fastp, MiXCR clone assembly, productive beta chains retained. Every entry covers one CDR3 protein and lists the most common genes and DNA from its rows. These V and J calls derive from TCRdb rather than the authors' analysis. The sample yields around 67,000 distinct CDR3 sequences; less than 5.5% were counted once. Approximately 7.4% of the sample is in the top ten clones.

Libraries from unsorted PBMCs were made from 2 million PBMCs kept in RNAlater at -80 degrees C until RNA extraction. The multiple sclerosis patients were enrolled in a US clinical protocol that evaluated disease progression with magnetic resonance imaging. Peripheral blood was subjected to Ficoll-Hypaque density gradient centrifugation to isolate PBMCs, which were then cryopreserved in liquid nitrogen. This clonotype appeared many times. Its antigen remains unidentified. It has no much larger one-base neighbor in the sample; base qualities were not kept. Results and caveats for the whole study, not just this receptor: In phylogenetic analysis, the repertoires of 18 of 34 MS patients grouped into a cluster of related CDR3 sequences, which suggests a possible signature at the repertoire level. Expanded clones from different subjects shared no identical CDR3 amino acid sequences, which suggests that TCR-beta repertoires were private in all groups. No clinical or MRI features were associated with the MS cluster, and the authors said that larger cohorts are needed. The highest TCR clonal expansion was observed in HAM/TSP patients, whereas the lowest was observed in MS patients, even when compared with healthy controls.

The source of this sequence is a man aged 18 to 30 with multiple sclerosis. The sequenced sample consisted of PBMCs. The chain couples TRBV5-1 to TRBJ2-1, with no D gene named confidently. The CDR3: CASSLAVGEQFF. The DNA reads TGCGCCAGCAGCTTGGCAGTCGGTGAGCAGTTCTTC.